The next 8 T cell receptor beta chains were all read from a single sample in a study of blood T cell repertoires in COVID-19. The protocol was immunoSEQ multiplex PCR, while the TCRdb copy is restricted to in-frame clones and leaves out a portion. Among fewer than 400,000 clones listed, about nine tenths were seen once. Source material: PBMCs or T cells enriched from blood (not recorded which). These receptors originate from a man between 60 and 75 years old who had recovered from COVID-19.

CDR3 protein: CASSQGRLATQYF. The CDR3 coding sequence is TGTGCCAGCAGCCAAGGGCGACTAGCGACGCAGTATTTT. This sequence joins TRBV3-1 (or the pseudogene TRBV3-2) and TRBJ2-3; 8 bases fit TRBD2. This CDR3 comprises 13 residues. V trimming: 1 base; J trimming: 9 bases; junction bases outside the gene matches: 3. Germline loops: CDR1 LGHDT, CDR2 YNNKEL (reference sequence).

V and J are TRBV30 and TRBJ1-5; 8 positions agree with TRBD1. This CDR3 contains 16 residues. Germline V CDR1 and CDR2: GTSNPN, SVGIG (reference sequence). V lost 3 bases to trimming and J lost 3 bases; unmatched junction nucleotides: 10. Written as DNA, the CDR3 is TGTGCCTGGAGGGTGCCTGGACAGGGCTACAATCAGCCCCAGCATTTT. Amino acids: CAWRVPGQGYNQPQHF.

V is TRBV7-9 and J is TRBJ1-3; maybe TRBD1 (5 bases). Germline lookup yields CDR1 SEHNR and CDR2 FQNEAQ (reference sequence). The CDR3 consists of 13 residues. V was cut by 5 bases and J by 4 bases, with 9 bases left in between. The CDR3, as DNA: TGTGCCAGCAGCCGGGACTGGGGAAACACCATATATTTT. It encodes CASSRDWGNTIYF.

The gene calls are TRBV6-5 and TRBJ1-5, with D maybe TRBD1 (5 bases). The V gene's germline CDR1 is MNHEY and CDR2 SVGAGI. The CDR3 has 15 residues. Trimming removed 0 bases at V and 2 bases at J, with 8 bases between. DNA of the CDR3: TGTGCCAGCAGTTACTCTTTACAGGGCAATCAGCCCCAGCATTTT. Protein product: CASSYSLQGNQPQHF.

This clone was seen just once. The genes are TRBV3-1 (or the pseudogene TRBV3-2) and TRBJ2-2; 12 bases are a match to TRBD1. The V gene end was trimmed by 1 base and the J gene end by 8 bases; junction bases not matched to a gene: 11. The germline V gene encodes CDR1 LGHDT and CDR2 YNNKEL (reference sequence). This CDR3 has 18 amino acids. CDR3 DNA: TGTGCCAGCAGCCAAGTTGTTTTTGGGACAGGGGGCGCGGGGGAGCTGTTTTTT. It yields the protein CASSQVVFGTGGAGELFF.

The chain has TRBV4-2 and TRBJ2-5; 11 bases match TRBD1. The CDR3 spans 15 residues. The V gene end was trimmed by 1 base and the J gene end by 3 bases; junction bases not matched to a gene: 1. Per germline, CDR1 LGHNA and CDR2 YNFKEQ. CDR3 DNA sequence: TGTGCCAGCAGCCAAGGGACAGGGGGCGAAGAGACCCAGTACTTC. As protein: CASSQGTGGEETQYF.

The V call is TRBV29-1, the J call TRBJ2-3; TRBD2 matches at 10 bases. Germline V gene lookup returns CDR1 SQVTM and CDR2 ANQGSEA. The CDR3 length is 14 residues. V was pared by 6 bases and J by 4 bases, with 7 bases of the junction left unmatched. The CDR3 coding sequence is TGCAGCGTGTCCCTAGCGGGAGCCCCAGATACGCAGTATTTT. Translation gives CSVSLAGAPDTQYF.

The chain recombines TRBV5-1 with TRBJ2-7; no clear D gene. The CDR3 covers 14 residues. CDR1 is SGHRS, CDR2 YFSETQ, per germline. V lost 4 bases and J lost 4, with 15 bases in between. CDR3 protein: CASSPRGLGYEQYF. For the CDR3, the DNA is TGCGCCAGCAGCCCCAGAGGCCTCGGATACGAGCAGTACTTC.